This TCR beta chain was documented in a study of blood T cells in healthy people across ages. Of note for this clonotype: One junction end disagrees with the germline gene, perhaps due to a read error.

Combining a sample-barcoded 5' primer with a J-beta primer mix, a second PCR ran for roughly 7 to 12 cycles. TCRdb re-analysed the 5' RACE reads in MiXCR, keeping a single row per CDR3 protein. Here the sample spans approximately 1.5 million distinct CDR3 sequences, 30% to 35% being singletons. Sequencing input: blood. This sequence originates from a woman aged 30 to 39 in good health.

DNA of the CDR3: TGTGCCTGGAGTGCGGGAGTAGCGGGAGGGGTGAGTGAGCAGTGCTTC. This gives the protein CAWSAGVAGGVSEQCF. The chain combines TRBV30 with TRBJ2-1; 11 bases line up with TRBD2. CDR1 and CDR2 from the germline V gene are GTSNPN and SVGIG (reference sequence). The CDR3 extends over 16 amino acids.